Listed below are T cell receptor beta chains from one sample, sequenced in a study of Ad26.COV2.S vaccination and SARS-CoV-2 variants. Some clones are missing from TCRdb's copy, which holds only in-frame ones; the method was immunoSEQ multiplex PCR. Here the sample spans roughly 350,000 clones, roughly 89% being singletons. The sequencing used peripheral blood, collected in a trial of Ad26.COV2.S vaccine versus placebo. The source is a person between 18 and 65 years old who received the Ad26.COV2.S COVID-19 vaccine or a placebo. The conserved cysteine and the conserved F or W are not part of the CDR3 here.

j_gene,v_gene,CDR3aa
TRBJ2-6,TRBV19,ASSILGGAGSGANVLT
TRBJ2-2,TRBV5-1,ASSLATGGFGELF
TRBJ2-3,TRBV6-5,ASSYSEPDTQY
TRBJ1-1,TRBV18,ASSSQGRGTEAF
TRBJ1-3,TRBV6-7,ASSYSTWGRTPTVDTIY
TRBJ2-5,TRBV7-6,ASSLGTQPQETQY
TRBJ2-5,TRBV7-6,ASSSGPSYQETQY
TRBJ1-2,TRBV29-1,SVRDRGNYGYT
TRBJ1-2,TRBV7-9,ASSLPRAGSYT
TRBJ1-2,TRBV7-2,ASSMTGLDYGYT
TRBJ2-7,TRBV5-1,ASSLVDGDYEQY
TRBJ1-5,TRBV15,ATSGPGQGRSNQPQH
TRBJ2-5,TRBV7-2,ASSLQTGEGETQY
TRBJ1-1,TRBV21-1,ASRTLRVNTEAF
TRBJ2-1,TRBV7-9,ASVQGVHNEQF
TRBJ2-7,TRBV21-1,ASSKSYEQY